This T cell receptor beta chain was identified in a study of T cells in women clearing cervical HPV infection (dated by TCRdb to 2017 to 2018). Context from the whole study: The cases were over 20 women with histologically confirmed HPV16-related CIN3 or worse, and 2 of these cases were invasive cancers. Cases had a median age of almost 35 years compared with 38 for controls, and baseline characteristics showed no significant differences between the groups. Since only a few of the women had HLA typing available, the possibility that HLA type was acting as a confounder could not be ruled out. Controls were 25 or so women whose single incident HPV16 infection cleared within 12 months without precancer or cancer developing. Among cases, blood sampling came a median of approximately 150 days after lesion detection, with an interquartile range of roughly 90 to 230 days. Blood from cases was drawn at the visit where the lesion was first identified, while blood from controls was drawn once the infection was no longer detected. Nested within Costa Rica's Guanacaste HPV Natural History Study, an exploratory proof-of-principle case-control study compared TCR repertoires across cervical HPV16 outcomes. Cases and controls were matched on year of sample collection and on age within five years. In the parent cohort, 9,000 to 13,000 women aged 18 or older were enrolled in Guanacaste, Costa Rica, during about 1992 to 1994 and were followed for more than 6 years. Five blinded duplicates per group were added as quality controls, so that roughly 60 samples were obtained: approximately 50 participants and some 10 replicates. Paper-wide results and their limitations: T-cell numbers per sample were unknown, so richness differences could reflect varying T-cell content rather than repertoire biology. Cases had lower TRBV6-7 relative abundance than controls (approximately 0.11% versus 0.16%; Bonferroni P = 0.0008). CIN3+ cases had significantly higher TCR repertoire richness than controls across sequencing depths, but evenness did not differ between the groups. Whether associations preceded infection or resulted from infection could not be shown with the cross-sectional design, and effector/memory subsets and HPV-specific T cells were not isolated. Random forest classifiers that combined richness and V gene abundances separated cases from controls with an estimated AUC of approximately 0.78.

The germline V end is reduced by 3 bases and the J end by 4 bases; junction bases left unmatched: 4. The CDR3 measures 13 amino acids from cysteine to phenylalanine. The CDR3 was read in part: 30 bases, with the frame set at base 1. Via the germline V gene (reference sequence), CDR1 is DFQATT and CDR2 SNEGSKA. Every participant had a single incident cervical HPV16 infection, and women with prevalent HPV16 infections were excluded. Cervical HPV DNA was detected by MY09/MY11 PCR, and genotyping was performed by dot-blot hybridization. Less than 19 mL of heparinized blood was centrifuged, after which the buffy coat was aliquoted, frozen at -30 degrees C, and then stored at -80 degrees C. QIAGEN kits were used to extract genomic DNA from the buffy coat specimens. About this clone: Its recognized antigen is unknown. The read terminates 3 residues ahead of where the CDR3 ends, so the germline J gene completes it.

TCR beta CDR3 regions were amplified by multiplex PCR from an average of about 1,300 ng genomic DNA per sample using the immunoSEQ assay. To correct primer bias, the assay used a complete synthetic TCR repertoire to set an amplification baseline. Amplicons were sequenced on the Illumina platform. The authors' analysis ran thus. Error correction of the sequences involved clustering with frequency ratios plus a modified nearest-neighbor algorithm, after which the sequences were analyzed in the immunoSEQ Analyzer using IMGT gene definitions. At each rarefaction depth, TCR richness and evenness were averaged over 20 rarefaction repeats, and samples with fewer sequences than the depth were excluded. Relative abundances of V, D and J genes were compared between groups using Wilcoxon rank sum tests, with FDR correction applied. An intraclass correlation of just under 96% for TCR richness and an average of around 76% across 66 gene segments were obtained from the blinded duplicates. In its TCRdb copy, this immuneACCESS table keeps in-frame sequences only and misses some clones. Where compared with another copy, unresolved V genes explain less than half of these, and the others have no known cause. For V, J and clone size, that table is used; D and trimming come from the DNA. This sample's records show roughly 49,000 clones. Of the sample, about 0.94% is held by the ten largest clones.

The TCR sequence derives from a woman between 18 and 75 years old with a cervical HPV16 infection that either progressed to CIN3+ or cleared (not recorded which). Source material: blood buffy coat. The chain was built from TRBV20-1 and TRBJ1-2; 8 nucleotides in the junction match TRBD1. CDR3 DNA (partial): TGCAGTGCTAGTGGCAGGGGGCCCTATGGC. Its amino acids are CSASGRGPYG. The full CDR3 reads CSASGRGPYGYTF.